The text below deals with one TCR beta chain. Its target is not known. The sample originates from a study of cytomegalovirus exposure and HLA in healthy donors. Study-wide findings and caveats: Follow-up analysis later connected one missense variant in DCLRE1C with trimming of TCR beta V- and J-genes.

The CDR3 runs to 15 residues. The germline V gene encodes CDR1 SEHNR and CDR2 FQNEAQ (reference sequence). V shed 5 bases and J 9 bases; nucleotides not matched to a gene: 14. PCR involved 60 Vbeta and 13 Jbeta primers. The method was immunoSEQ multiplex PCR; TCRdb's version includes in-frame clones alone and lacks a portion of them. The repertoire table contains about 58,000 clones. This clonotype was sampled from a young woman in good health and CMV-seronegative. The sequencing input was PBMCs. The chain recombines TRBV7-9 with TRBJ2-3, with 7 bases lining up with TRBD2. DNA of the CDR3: TGTGCCAGCAGCGTACAAGGGGCGGGAGTTGAGACGCAGTATTTT. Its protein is CASSVQGAGVETQYF. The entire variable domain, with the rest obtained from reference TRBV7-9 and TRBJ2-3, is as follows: DTGVSQNPRHKITKRGQNVTFRCDPISEHNRLYWYRQTLGQGPEFLTYFQNEAQLEKSRLLSDRFSAERPKGSFSTLEIQRTEQGDSAMYLCASSVQGAGVETQYFGPGTRLTVL.